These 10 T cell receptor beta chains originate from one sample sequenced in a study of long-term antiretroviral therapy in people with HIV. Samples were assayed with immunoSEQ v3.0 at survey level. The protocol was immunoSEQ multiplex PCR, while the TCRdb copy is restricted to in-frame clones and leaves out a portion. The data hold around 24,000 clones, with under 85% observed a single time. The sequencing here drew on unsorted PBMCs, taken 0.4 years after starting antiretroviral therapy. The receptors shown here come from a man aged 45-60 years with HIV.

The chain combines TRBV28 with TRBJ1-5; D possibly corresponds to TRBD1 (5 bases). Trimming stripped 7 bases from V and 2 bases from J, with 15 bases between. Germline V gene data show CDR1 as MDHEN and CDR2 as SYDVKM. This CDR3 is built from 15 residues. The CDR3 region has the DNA TGTGCCAGCACCCCGGGGGGGACGGGCAATCAGCCCCAGCATTTT. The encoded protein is CASTPGGTGNQPQHF. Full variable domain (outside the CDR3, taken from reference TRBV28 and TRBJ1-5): DVKVTQSSRYLVKRTGEKVFLECVQDMDHENMFWYRQDPGLGLRLIYFSYDVKMKEKGDIPEGYSVSREKKERFSLILESASTNQTSMYLCASTPGGTGNQPQHFGDGTRLSIL.

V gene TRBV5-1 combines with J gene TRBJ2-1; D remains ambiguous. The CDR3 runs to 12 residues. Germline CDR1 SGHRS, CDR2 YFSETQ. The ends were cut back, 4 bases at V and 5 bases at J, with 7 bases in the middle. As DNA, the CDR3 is TGCGCCAGCAGCCAGAATAACAATGAGCAGTTCTTC. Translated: CASSQNNNEQFF.

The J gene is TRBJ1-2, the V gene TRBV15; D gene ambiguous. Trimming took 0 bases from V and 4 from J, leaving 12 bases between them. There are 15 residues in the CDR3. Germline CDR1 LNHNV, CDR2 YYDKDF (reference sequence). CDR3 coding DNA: TGTGCCACCAGCAGAGATGGGGTCAGAACCTATGGCTACACCTTC. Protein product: CATSRDGVRTYGYTF.

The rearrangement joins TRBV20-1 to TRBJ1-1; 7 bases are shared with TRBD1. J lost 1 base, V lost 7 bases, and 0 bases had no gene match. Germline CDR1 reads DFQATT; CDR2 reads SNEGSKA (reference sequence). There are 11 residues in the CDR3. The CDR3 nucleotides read TGCAGTGGGGACAGGAACACTGAAGCTTTCTTT. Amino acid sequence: CSGDRNTEAFF.

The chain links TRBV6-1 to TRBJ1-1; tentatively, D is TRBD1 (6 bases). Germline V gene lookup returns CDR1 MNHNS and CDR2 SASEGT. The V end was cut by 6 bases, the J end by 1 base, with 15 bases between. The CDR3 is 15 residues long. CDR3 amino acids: CASSPRGPGNTEAFF. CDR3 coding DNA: TGTGCCAGCAGCCCCCGGGGGCCGGGGAACACTGAAGCTTTCTTT.

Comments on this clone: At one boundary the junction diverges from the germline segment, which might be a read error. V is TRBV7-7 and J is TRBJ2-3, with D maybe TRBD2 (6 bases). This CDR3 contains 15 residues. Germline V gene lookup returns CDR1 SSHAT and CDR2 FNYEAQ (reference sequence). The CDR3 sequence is CASSLFGGGTDTQYF. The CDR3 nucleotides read TGTGCTAGCAGCTTATTCGGCGGGGGCACAGATACGCAGTATTTT.

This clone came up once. The DNA for the CDR3 is TGTGCCAGCAGCTCCAGGTCGGCAGGCCTTGGCTACGAGCAGTACTTC. This sequence encodes CASSSRSAGLGYEQYF. The rearrangement links TRBV6-6 to TRBJ2-7; no clear D gene. The V gene's germline CDR1 is MNHNY and CDR2 SVGAGI (reference sequence). The ends were cut back, 6 bases at V and 3 bases at J, with 21 bases in the middle. The CDR3 spans 16 residues.

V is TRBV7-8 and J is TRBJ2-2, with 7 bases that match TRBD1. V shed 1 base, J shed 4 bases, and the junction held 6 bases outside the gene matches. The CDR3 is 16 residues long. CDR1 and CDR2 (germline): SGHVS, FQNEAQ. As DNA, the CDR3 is TGTGCCAGCAGCTTAGTAGGGGGCGGCGGCACCGGGGAGCTGTTTTTT. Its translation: CASSLVGGGGTGELFF.

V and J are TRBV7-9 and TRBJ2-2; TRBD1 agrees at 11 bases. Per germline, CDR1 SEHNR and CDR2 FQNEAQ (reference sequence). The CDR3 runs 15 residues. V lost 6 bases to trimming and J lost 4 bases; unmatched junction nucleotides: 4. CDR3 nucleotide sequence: TGTGCCAGCAGGCGGACAGGGGGCAGCACCGGGGAGCTGTTTTTT. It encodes CASRRTGGSTGELFF.

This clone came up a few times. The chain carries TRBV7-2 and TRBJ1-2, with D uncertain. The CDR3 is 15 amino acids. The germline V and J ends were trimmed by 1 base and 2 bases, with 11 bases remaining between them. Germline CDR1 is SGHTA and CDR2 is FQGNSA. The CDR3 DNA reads TGTGCCAGCAGCTTAGAGCCGGGAAGAAACTATGGCTACACCTTC. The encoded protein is CASSLEPGRNYGYTF.